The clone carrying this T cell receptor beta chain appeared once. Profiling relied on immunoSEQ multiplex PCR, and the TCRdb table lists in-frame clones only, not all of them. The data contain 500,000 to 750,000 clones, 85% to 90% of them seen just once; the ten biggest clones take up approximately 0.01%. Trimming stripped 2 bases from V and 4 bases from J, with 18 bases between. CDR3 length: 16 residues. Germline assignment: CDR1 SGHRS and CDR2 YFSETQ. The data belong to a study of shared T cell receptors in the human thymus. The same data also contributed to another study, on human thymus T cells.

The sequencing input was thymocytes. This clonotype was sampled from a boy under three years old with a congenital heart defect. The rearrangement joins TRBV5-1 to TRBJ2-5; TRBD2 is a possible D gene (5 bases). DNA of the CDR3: TGCGCCAGCAGCTTCTCGTATGTGGGAGTGCGAGAGACCCAGTACTTC. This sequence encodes CASSFSYVGVRETQYF.